This is a list of T cell receptor beta chains from one sample in a study of response to subunit inactivated influenza vaccine. TCRdb used MiXCR to reprocess the RT-PCR reads, holding one entry per CDR3 protein. This repertoire shows just under 550,000 distinct CDR3 sequences, roughly 25% found once; its top ten account for roughly 2.8%. Separately, the same data were catalogued under a study of T cells expressing NK-cell markers.

Source: CD4+ T cells sorted from PBMCs, taken approximately 12 days after vaccination. Receptors originate from a man aged 50 or older who received an inactivated influenza vaccine. Both conserved end residues are trimmed from each CDR3. Fields, in order: J gene, V gene, CDR3 protein.

>TRBJ2-5|TRBV29-1
SVERLAGQETQY
>TRBJ2-1|TRBV12-3/TRBV12-4
ASSLIPPAFVAVSSYNEQF
>TRBJ1-6|TRBV20-1
SAREQDNSPLH
>TRBJ2-5|TRBV12-3/TRBV12-4
ASSRVQVETQY
>TRBJ2-5|TRBV11-2
ASSLKIQATQETQY
>TRBJ1-4|TRBV20-1
SARRTGAGEKLF
>TRBJ2-3|TRBV6-5
ASSFIGADTQY
>TRBJ2-1|TRBV19
ASSIAREYNEQF
>TRBJ1-1|TRBV20-1
SARGTENTEAF
>TRBJ1-5|TRBV5-6
ASSKLNQPQH
>TRBJ2-7|TRBV20-1
SARGLAYSYEQY
>TRBJ2-7|TRBV6-5
ASSYGGGALSYEQY
>TRBJ2-7|TRBV9
ASSVDCQVY
>TRBJ2-1|TRBV10-3
AISGQYNEQF
>TRBJ1-1|TRBV14
ASSQVTENTEAF
>TRBJ2-7|TRBV20-1
SARPPERSSYEQY
>TRBJ2-1|TRBV29-1
SAGRDERQF
>TRBJ2-2|TRBV7-9
ASSRQGQSTGELF
>TRBJ1-1|TRBV7-9
ASSLEAGNAF
>TRBJ2-1|TRBV3-1
ASNTGGEQF
>TRBJ2-2|TRBV30
AWSPENTGELF
>TRBJ2-4|TRBV7-9
ASSLHSSIAKNIQY
>TRBJ2-7|TRBV11-2
ASSSTGPGNEQY
>TRBJ2-7|TRBV4-2
ASSKGTASSYEQY
>TRBJ2-1|TRBV4-3
ASSQLAGANNEQF
>TRBJ2-1|TRBV2
ASSEGGLLTGNEQF
>TRBJ2-3|TRBV29-1
SVAKNLGTDTQY
>TRBJ2-1|TRBV5-1
ASSWGPETNEQF